The clone carrying this T cell receptor (beta chain) has a count of ten or more. CDR3 length: 15 residues. The germline CDR1 and CDR2 sequences are MNHNS and SASEGT. The V end lost 0 bases, the J end lost 1 base, and 7 bases lay between the germline ends. The source of the sample is a study of neurological immune-mediated disorders. TCRdb analysed the 5' RACE reads with MiXCR anew, one entry per CDR3 protein. The sample has 85,000 to 110,000 distinct CDR3 sequences; about 10% are singletons. The time point denotes: longitudinal time-point 3. This clonotype was obtained from a female donor with HTLV-1-associated myelopathy (HAM/TSP). Sequencing was done on a sample of PBMCs. The chain joins TRBV6-1 to TRBJ2-1; no clear D. CDR3 nucleotide sequence: TGTGCCAGCAGTGAAGCGGGAAATTCCTACAATGAGCAGTTCTTC. The encoded protein is CASSEAGNSYNEQFF.